A selection of T cell receptor beta chains follows, all from one sample in a study of cytomegalovirus exposure and HLA in healthy donors. The assay was immunoSEQ multiplex PCR, and TCRdb's table has in-frame clones only and misses some. The repertoire consists of roughly 160,000 clones, with about 72% occurring once and the leading ten covering roughly 2.1%. Material for sequencing was PBMCs. The receptor source for this set is a man in his fifties or sixties in good health and CMV-seropositive. CDR3s include the opening cysteine and the closing phenylalanine or tryptophan. A D gene is named only where the DNA matches it firmly. Not all rows give a size; the values are once, few, many and, for expanded clones, a class.

NA	NA	TRBV7-9	TRBJ1-6	TGTGTCACAGCGGACCGGGGGGGTGGGAATTCACCCCTCCACTTT	CVTADRGGGNSPLHF
NA	few	TRBV5-1	TRBJ2-7	TGCGCCAGCAACTTTGCGGGACAGAGCTACGAGCAGTACTTC	CASNFAGQSYEQYF
NA	NA	TRBV7-8	TRBJ2-7	TGTGCCAGCAGCTTGAGTGGAGGGTTGGGGTCTCGTGAGCAGTACTTC	CASSLSGGLGSREQYF
NA	NA	TRBV2	TRBJ1-2	TGTGCCAGCAGTCCTGACAGTAACTATGGCTACACCTTC	CASSPDSNYGYTF
TRBD2	NA	TRBV11-2	TRBJ2-2	TGTGCCAGCAGCTTAGTAGGACTAGCGGGGGGGCTTGGGGAGCTGTTTTTT	CASSLVGLAGGLGELFF
TRBD1	NA	TRBV11-2	TRBJ1-2	TGTGCCAGCAGTCCCCGGACAGGGAGTGGGCGTTATGGCTACACCTTC	CASSPRTGSGRYGYTF
NA	NA	TRBV6-7	TRBJ2-6	TGTGCCCGCCCCCGACCGAGGGCGGGTAGGGTTCCGTCAGGGGCCAACGTCCTGACTTTC	CARPRPRAGRVPSGANVLTF
NA	NA	TRBV9	TRBJ1-3	TGTGCCAGCAGCGTAGCCCGGGTCTTCTCTGGAAACACCATATATTTT	CASSVARVFSGNTIYF
NA	NA	TRBV4-1	TRBJ2-3	TGCGCCAGCAGCCAAGTCGGCGGGACCCCAGATACGCAGTATTTT	CASSQVGGTPDTQYF
TRBD1	NA	TRBV18	TRBJ1-1	TGTGCCAGCTCACGGGGACAGGGCCTGGAAGCTTTCTTT	CASSRGQGLEAFF
NA	once	TRBV19	TRBJ2-7	TGTGCCAGTAGCCCGGGGAACTCCTACGAGCAGTACTTC	CASSPGNSYEQYF
NA	NA	TRBV9	TRBJ1-1	TGTGCCAGCAGCGGGGACGGGGGGCTCACTGAAGCTTTCTTT	CASSGDGGLTEAFF
TRBD2	NA	TRBV30	TRBJ2-3	TGTGCCTGGAGTGTACGGGGGGTTACGCAGTATTTT	CAWSVRGVTQYF
TRBD1	NA	TRBV10-2	TRBJ1-5	TGCGCCAGCAGGGACAGGGTTAGCAATCAGCCCCAGCATTTT	CASRDRVSNQPQHF
TRBD1	few	TRBV4-1	TRBJ1-5	TGCGCCAGCAGACGGCAGGGGGACGGTCAGCCCCAGCATTTT	CASRRQGDGQPQHF
TRBD2	NA	TRBV7-6	TRBJ2-3	TGTGCCAGCAGCCCCCCCCGAGGGGCTAGCGGAGATACGCAGTATTTT	CASSPPRGASGDTQYF
NA	NA	TRBV7-8	TRBJ2-5	TGTGCCAGCAGCTCTAAGGAGACCCAGTACTTC	CASSSKETQYF
NA	NA	TRBV7-2	TRBJ2-2	TGTGCCAGTAAAATCGTGAGGGGGGGGAACACCGGGGAGCTGTTTTTT	CASKIVRGGNTGELFF
NA	few	TRBV7-8	TRBJ1-2	TGTGCCAGCAGCTCGCTGACGGGGGGCGCAGGCTACACCTTC	CASSSLTGGAGYTF
TRBD2	once	TRBV9	TRBJ2-2	TGTGCCAGCAGCGGTAGCGGGGGGGCACTCACCGGGGAGCTGTTTTTT	CASSGSGGALTGELFF
TRBD1	NA	TRBV2	TRBJ1-2	TGTGCCAGCAGTCCGGACCGGACAGGCTATGGCTACACCTTC	CASSPDRTGYGYTF
NA	NA	TRBV27	TRBJ1-3	TGTGCCAGCAGTTTATCGGGGGGGGCTGGAAACACCATATATTTT	CASSLSGGAGNTIYF
NA	few	TRBV4-3	TRBJ2-7	TGCGCCAGCAGCCAAACGACAAAAACCTACGAGCAGTACTTC	CASSQTTKTYEQYF
TRBD1	NA	TRBV9	TRBJ2-2	TGTGCCAGCAGCGTCCGGGACAGAACCACCGGGGAGCTGTTTTTT	CASSVRDRTTGELFF
NA	few	TRBV10-3	TRBJ2-7	TGTGCCATCAGTGTGACAGCAAACTACGAGCAGTACTTC	CAISVTANYEQYF
TRBD2	NA	TRBV14	TRBJ2-5	TGTGCCAGCAGCCGGGAGCGGGGGTACCAAGAGACCCAGTACTTC	CASSRERGYQETQYF
TRBD1	few	TRBV19	TRBJ2-7	TGTGCCAGTGCACAACACCCCAACAGGGGTTACGAGCAGTACTTC	CASAQHPNRGYEQYF
NA	NA	TRBV19	TRBJ2-7	TGTGCCAGTAGTGAGGACTGGTTCGACGAGCAGTACTTC	CASSEDWFDEQYF
NA	NA	TRBV6-1	TRBJ1-2	TGTGCCGCCGCCCTACAGCGGACCGGCTACACCTTC	CAAALQRTGYTF
NA	NA	TRBV7-9	TRBJ2-7	TGTGCCAGCAGATCATCTCAGGGTCGCCTTCCCTACGAGCAGTACTTC	CASRSSQGRLPYEQYF
NA	NA	TRBV18	TRBJ1-3	TGTGCCAGCTCACCACAGCTGACAAATACATTCTCTGGAAACACCATATATTTT	CASSPQLTNTFSGNTIYF